These 11 T cell receptor beta chains were all obtained from the same sample, sequenced in a study of blood T cell repertoires in COVID-19. Data came from immunoSEQ multiplex PCR; TCRdb stores just in-frame clones and leaves some out. Of approximately 94,000 clones listed, roughly 80% are singletons. The sample comprised peripheral blood. These receptors originate from a man in his 70s with active or convalescent COVID-19.

This chain uses TRBV11-1 with TRBJ2-1, with TRBD2 as a possible D gene (6 bases). The CDR3 consists of 14 residues. The germline V and J ends were trimmed by 5 bases and 5 bases, with 13 bases remaining between them. The germline gives CDR1 SGHAT, CDR2 FQDESV (reference sequence). Written as DNA, the CDR3 is TGTGCCAGCAGCCCGACTAGAGTGGACAATGAGCAGTTCTTC. Translated: CASSPTRVDNEQFF.

V and J are TRBV10-3 and TRBJ2-1, with D possibly being TRBD2 (6 bases). The V end lost 10 bases, the J end lost 8 bases, and 21 bases lay between the germline ends. Per the germline V gene, CDR1 is ENHRY and CDR2 is SYGVKD. The CDR3 is 14 amino acids. As DNA, the CDR3 is TGTGCCACTAGAGGAGGGGTCGCAAGCGATGAGCAGTTCTTC. It specifies CATRGGVASDEQFF.

The table lists this clone with a count of one. The genes are TRBV10-2 and TRBJ2-3, with 11 bases matching TRBD2. J was trimmed by 2 bases and V by 3 bases; bases with no gene match: 4. The CDR3 is 16 amino acids. Looked up from germline, CDR1 is WSHSY and CDR2 is SAAADI. The CDR3 reads CASSDGSGGATDTQYF. CDR3 bases: TGCGCCAGCAGTGACGGTAGCGGGGGGGCCACAGATACGCAGTATTTT.

The J gene is TRBJ1-5, the V gene TRBV19; D might be TRBD1 (5 bases). CDR1 and CDR2 (germline): LNHDA, SQIVND (reference sequence). V gave up 0 bases and J gave up 3 bases, with 15 bases separating them. The CDR3 length is 17 residues. CDR3 in DNA: TGTGCCAGTAGTATAGAGGACACGGGGAGGGACAATCAGCCCCAGCATTTT. This codes for CASSIEDTGRDNQPQHF.

There are a few counts of this clone. The rearrangement uses TRBV24-1 and TRBJ1-1; D call uncertain. This CDR3 has 14 amino acids. Germline V gene lookup returns CDR1 KGHDR and CDR2 SFDVKD. The V and J ends lost 3 bases and 2 bases respectively, with 9 bases between them. The CDR3 here is CATSDNSLNTEAFF. Here the CDR3 DNA reads TGTGCCACCAGTGATAACAGCCTTAACACTGAAGCTTTCTTT.

Details on this clone: A junction boundary mismatches the germline segment, possibly from a read error. V gene TRBV3-1 (or the pseudogene TRBV3-2) combines with J gene TRBJ2-4; D perhaps matches TRBD1 (5 bases). The CDR3 is made up of 12 amino acids. Germline V gene lookup returns CDR1 LGHDT and CDR2 YNNKEL (reference sequence). The DNA for the CDR3 is TGTGCCAGCAGCCAAGAGGGGCGCGGTCGGTTCTTC. Translating gives CASSQEGRGRFF.

The chain uses TRBV10-3 and TRBJ2-1, with 16 bases fitting TRBD2. V shed 3 bases and J 6 bases; nucleotides not matched to a gene: 5. The CDR3 consists of 17 residues. Germline V gene data show CDR1 as ENHRY and CDR2 as SYGVKD. The CDR3 here is CAISDPGLAGGTNEQFF. The CDR3 coding sequence is TGTGCCATCAGTGACCCGGGACTAGCGGGAGGGACCAATGAGCAGTTCTTC.

This clone was seen just once. This chain connects TRBV3-1 (or the pseudogene TRBV3-2) to TRBJ2-5, with 7 bases lining up with TRBD1. The CDR3 length is 15 residues. CDR1 and CDR2 from the germline V gene are LGHDT and YNNKEL (reference sequence). The V and J ends lost 5 bases and 0 bases, in that order; junction bases with no gene match: 6. CDR3 protein: CASSGRDRHQETQYF. The CDR3 DNA follows: TGTGCCAGCAGCGGTCGGGACAGACACCAAGAGACCCAGTACTTC.

V usage is TRBV21-1 and J usage is TRBJ2-5; TRBD2, the D gene given by the table, was not confirmed from the DNA. TRBV21-1 is deemed a pseudogene. The length of the CDR3 is 18 residues. CDR3 sequence: CASIPPGLAGKYQETQYF. The CDR3 DNA is TGTGCCAGCATCCCCCCGGGACTAGCGGGGAAGTACCAAGAGACCCAGTACTTC.

CDR3 residues: CASREQGAGTEAFF. The CDR3, as DNA: TGTGCCAGCAGGGAACAGGGGGCTGGCACTGAAGCTTTCTTT. V is TRBV28 and J is TRBJ1-1, with 9 bases fitting TRBD1. V was pared by 6 bases and J by 4 bases, with 6 bases of the junction left unmatched. Germline assignment: CDR1 MDHEN and CDR2 SYDVKM. The CDR3 totals 14 residues.

The chain couples TRBV5-6 to TRBJ2-5; D may be TRBD1 (6 bases). Looked up from germline, CDR1 is SGHDT and CDR2 is YYEEEE. This CDR3 region has 14 residues. V lost 4 bases and J 4 bases, leaving 14 bases between the germline ends. In DNA form, the CDR3 reads TGTGCCAGCAGCGGGGACATTCTCGCAGAGACCCAGTACTTC. As protein: CASSGDILAETQYF.